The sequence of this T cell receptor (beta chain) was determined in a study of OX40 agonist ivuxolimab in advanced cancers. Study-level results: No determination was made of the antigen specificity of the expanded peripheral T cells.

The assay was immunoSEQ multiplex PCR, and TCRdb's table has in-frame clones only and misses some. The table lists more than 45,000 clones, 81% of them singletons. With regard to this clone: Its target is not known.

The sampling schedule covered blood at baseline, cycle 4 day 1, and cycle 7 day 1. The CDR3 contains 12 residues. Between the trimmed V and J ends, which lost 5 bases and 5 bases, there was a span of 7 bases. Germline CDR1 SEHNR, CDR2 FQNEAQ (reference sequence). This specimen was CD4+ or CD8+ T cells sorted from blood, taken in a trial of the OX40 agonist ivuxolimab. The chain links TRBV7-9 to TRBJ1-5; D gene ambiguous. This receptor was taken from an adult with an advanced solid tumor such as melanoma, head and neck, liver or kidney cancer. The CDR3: CASSQDDQPQHF. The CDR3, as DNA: TGTGCCAGCAGCCAGGATGATCAGCCCCAGCATTTT.